This T cell receptor beta chain was captured in a study of blood T cell repertoires in COVID-19. Clinical history reported by participants formed the basis on which cohorts were assigned. TCRdb keeps only in-frame clones here, not all; method: immunoSEQ multiplex PCR. Among around 300,000 clones listed, 90% were seen once. There are 17 residues in the CDR3. Germline assignment: CDR1 MNHNS and CDR2 SASEGT. The V gene lost 0 bases and the J gene lost 1 base, with 15 bases spanning the gap. The sequencing sample was made of PBMCs or T cells enriched from blood (not recorded which). The chain joins TRBV6-1 to TRBJ1-2, with D maybe TRBD1 (5 bases). The TCR originated in a woman younger than 35 with acute COVID-19. In DNA, the CDR3 is TGTGCCAGCAGTGAAGCGCCCCGCAGGGCTTTTAACTATGGCTACACCTTC. It codes for CASSEAPRRAFNYGYTF.